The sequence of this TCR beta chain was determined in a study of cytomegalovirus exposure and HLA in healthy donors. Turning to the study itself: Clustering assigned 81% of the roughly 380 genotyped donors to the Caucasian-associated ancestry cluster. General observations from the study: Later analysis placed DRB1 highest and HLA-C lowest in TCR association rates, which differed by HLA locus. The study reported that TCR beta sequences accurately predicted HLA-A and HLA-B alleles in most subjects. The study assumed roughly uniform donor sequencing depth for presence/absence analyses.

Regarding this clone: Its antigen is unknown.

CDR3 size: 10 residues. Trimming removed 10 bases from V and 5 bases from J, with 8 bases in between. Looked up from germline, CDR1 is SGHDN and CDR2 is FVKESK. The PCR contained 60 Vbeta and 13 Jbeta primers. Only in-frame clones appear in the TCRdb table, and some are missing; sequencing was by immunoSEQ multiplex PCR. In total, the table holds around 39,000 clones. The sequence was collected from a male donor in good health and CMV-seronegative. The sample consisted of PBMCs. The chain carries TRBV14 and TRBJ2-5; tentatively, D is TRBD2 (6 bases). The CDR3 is CATGEETQYF. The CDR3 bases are TGTGCCACGGGGGAGGAGACCCAGTACTTC.